The rows below give T cell receptor beta chains drawn from one sample of a study of human T cells and chemical hapten exposure. TCRdb re-called the RACE reads through MiXCR, storing one row per CDR3 protein. Of roughly 380,000 distinct CDR3 sequences listed, 5% to 6.5% were seen once; the top ten hold 2.6%. Sequenced here: whole blood, sampled in connection with sensitization to the hapten diphenylcyclopropenone (DPC). The source is a woman aged 45 to 65 with alopecia areata. Some clones in this sample may be carry-over from other donors' samples. The CDR3 runs from the conserved cysteine through the conserved F or W. Fields, in order: J gene, clone size, V gene, D gene, CDR3 DNA, CDR3 protein. A D gene is named only where the DNA matches it firmly. For some rows the clone size is stated as once, few or many, or as a class when expanded; others skip it.

>TRBJ2-1|.|TRBV7-7|.
TGTGCCAGCAGCCCTTTGGTTCTGGGCCCCTACAATGAGCAGTTCTTC
CASSPLVLGPYNEQFF
>TRBJ2-1|few|TRBV14|.
TGTGCCAGCAGCCAAGATCTTCAGGGCAATGAGCAGTTCTTC
CASSQDLQGNEQFF
>TRBJ2-5|.|TRBV30|.
TGTGCCTGGCAGGGAGAGCAAGAGACCCAGTACTTC
CAWQGEQETQYF
>TRBJ2-3|many|TRBV12-3/TRBV12-4|TRBD1
TGTGCCAGCAGTTTCGGACAGGGACCGGCAGATACGCAGTATTTT
CASSFGQGPADTQYF
>TRBJ2-7|many|TRBV6-5|.
TGTGCCAGCAGCCGTACTCTCTCCTACGAGCAGTACTTC
CASSRTLSYEQYF
>TRBJ2-2|many|TRBV2|TRBD1
TGTGCCAGCAGTGTACAGGGGACCACCGGGGAGCTGTTTTTT
CASSVQGTTGELFF
>TRBJ2-3|many|TRBV2|.
TGTGCCATTTACAGGGTAGCGACAACAGATACGCAGTATTTT
CAIYRVATTDTQYF
>TRBJ2-1|few|TRBV29-1|.
TGCAGCGTTGAAGCCTCAGACAGGAGGGCCTACAATGAGCAGTTCTTC
CSVEASDRRAYNEQFF
>TRBJ2-1|.|TRBV11-3|TRBD2
TGTGCCAGCAGTATCACGGGGGGGGACAATGAGCAGTTCTTC
CASSITGGDNEQFF
>TRBJ2-3|many|TRBV3-1|TRBD2
TGTGCCAGCAGTCCGACTAGCGGGGGGGCCTCTAGCACAGATACGCAGTATTTT
CASSPTSGGASSTDTQYF
>TRBJ1-1|few|TRBV27|.
TGTGCCAGCAGTTGGCAGCAGAACACTGAAGCTTTCTTT
CASSWQQNTEAFF
>TRBJ1-1|.|TRBV4-1|.
TGCGCCAGCAGCCAGGCGATCATTACAGGGCACACTGAAGCTTTCTTT
CASSQAIITGHTEAFF
>TRBJ1-4|many|TRBV28|.
TGTGCCAGCAGTCTCCCCGGGGTAAATGAAAAACTGTTTTTT
CASSLPGVNEKLFF
>TRBJ2-7|many|TRBV7-6|TRBD2
TGTGCCAGCAGCTCCGGACTAGCCCCCTCCTACGAGCAGTACTTC
CASSSGLAPSYEQYF
>TRBJ2-3|many|TRBV9|TRBD1
TGTGCCAGCAGCGCCGGACAGGACACAGATACGCAGTATTTT
CASSAGQDTDTQYF
>TRBJ2-3|many|TRBV12-3/TRBV12-4|.
TGTGCCAGCAAGCAAGCAGATACGCAGTATTTT
CASKQADTQYF
>TRBJ1-5|few|TRBV5-1|.
TGCGCCAGCAGCTTGAGGTATTCCCAGCCCCAGCATTTT
CASSLRYSQPQHF
>TRBJ2-7|many|TRBV6-2/TRBV6-3|TRBD2
TGTGCCAGCAGCCAAACTCCGGGACTAGCGGTCTACGAGCAGTACTTC
CASSQTPGLAVYEQYF
>TRBJ2-7|many|TRBV29-1|.
TGCAGCGTTGAAGGTTCTTCGAGGTCCTACGAGCAGTACTTC
CSVEGSSRSYEQYF
>TRBJ1-4|few|TRBV4-3|.
TGCGCCAGCAGCCAAGATCTCGTCCTGGGCAGGTTAAATGAAAAACTGTTTTTT
CASSQDLVLGRLNEKLFF
>TRBJ2-1|many|TRBV6-2/TRBV6-3|.
TGTGCCAGCAGTTTGGGGTGGACCTACAATGAGCAGTTCTTC
CASSLGWTYNEQFF
>TRBJ2-3|few|TRBV12-3/TRBV12-4|TRBD2
TGTGCCAGCAGGGGTCGGGGGGGCATCACAGATACGCAGTATTTT
CASRGRGGITDTQYF
>TRBJ1-5|many|TRBV12-3/TRBV12-4|TRBD1
TGTGCCAGCAGTTGGGGACAGGGCGGCAATCAGCCCCAGCATTTT
CASSWGQGGNQPQHF
>TRBJ2-1|many|TRBV29-1|.
TGCGCATTCAGAGTTGTTGGTGAGCAGTTCTTC
CAFRVVGEQFF
>TRBJ1-3|.|TRBV29-1|.
TGCAGCGTTAAATCCCAGGGTGGAAACACCATATATTTT
CSVKSQGGNTIYF
>TRBJ2-1|.|TRBV12-3/TRBV12-4|.
TGTGCCAGCAGTTCCCAGGGGCCTCCCTACAATGAGCAGTTCTTC
CASSSQGPPYNEQFF
>TRBJ1-2|.|TRBV6-5|TRBD1
TGTGCCAGCAGTTACGGAAGAGGGACAGGCAACTATGGCTACACCTTC
CASSYGRGTGNYGYTF
>TRBJ2-2|many|TRBV29-1|.
TGCAGCGCCAATATGAGGGGTTTTGGCACCGGGGAGCTGTTTTTT
CSANMRGFGTGELFF
>TRBJ2-7|.|TRBV20-1|.
TGCAGTGCGACGACTGTAACCTACGAGCAGTACTTC
CSATTVTYEQYF
>TRBJ2-1|many|TRBV7-2|.
TGTGCCAGCAGCTTAGACTATAACAATGAGCAGTTCTTC
CASSLDYNNEQFF